This T cell receptor (beta chain) is from a study of T cell repertoires in cytomegalovirus infection. Whole-study context: Selection of CMV epitopes for the study included recently identified HLA-C-restricted and well-studied HLA-B-restricted ones. Through public TCR beta signatures, both CMV infection and matching HLA type were indicated.

In TCRdb, the reads were re-called with MiXCR into one record per CDR3 protein. Of around 500,000 distinct CDR3 sequences listed, roughly 43% are singletons. Study observations and caveats: CMV carriers having the relevant HLA were flagged by cumulative public TCR beta family frequency.

Worth noting for this clonotype: The target antigen is unknown.

CDR1 SGHTA and CDR2 FQGNSA come from the germline V gene. The V gene lost 2 bases and the J gene lost 4 bases, with 9 bases spanning the gap. There are 14 residues in the CDR3. The chain is built from TRBV7-2 and TRBJ1-5; D remains ambiguous. The starting material was cultured PBMCs, obtained from culture after CMV antigen stimulation. This clonotype originated in a human donor in good health (CMV status not recorded). Some clones in this sample may be carry-over from other donors' samples. CDR3 protein: CASSLPHQNQPQHF. CDR3 DNA: TGTGCCAGCAGCTTACCCCATCAAAATCAGCCCCAGCATTTT.